The 20 T cell receptor beta chains below were found in one sample sequenced in a study of low-dose radiotherapy and immunotherapy resistance in tumors. Alpha- and beta-chain coverage of first-strand cDNA came from TRAV- and TRBV-specific primers. With a constant-region primer and a V-primer adapter, TCRs were subjected to roughly 18 PCR cycles of amplification. Via MiXCR, TCRdb re-called the reads, giving one row per CDR3 protein. The sample comprises tens of thousands of distinct CDR3 sequences, under 25% of which are singletons, and 13% rests with the top ten. As to time point: after trial treatment. Sample treatment: LDRT plus nivolumab, ipilimumab, low-dose cyclophosphamide and aspirin (RACIN trial). Sequenced here: PBMCs, sampled after low-dose radiotherapy plus immunotherapy. Receptors originate from a female donor with ovarian cancer.

Details on this clonotype: Since a much larger clone is just one base distant, this may be a read error. The chain couples TRBV7-8 to TRBJ2-5; no clear D. Germline CDR1 and CDR2: SGHVS and FQNEAQ. The CDR3 has 15 residues. The CDR3, as DNA: TGTGCCAACAGCCAAGATACGGGTGCGCAAGAGACCCAGTACTTC. Its protein product is CANSQDTGAQETQYF.

This clonotype has at least ten counts. The rearrangement uses TRBV7-9 and TRBJ1-1; D not certain. This CDR3 comprises 13 residues. Germline-derived CDR1 and CDR2 are SEHNR and FQNEAQ (reference sequence). The V end was cut by 6 bases, the J end by 4 bases, with 12 bases between. CDR3 sequence reads: CASSPRRGTEAFF. CDR3 coding DNA: TGTGCCAGCAGTCCCCGACGGGGCACTGAAGCTTTCTTT.

This clonotype was detected ten times or more. The gene calls are TRBV11-1 and TRBJ2-1, with D perhaps matching TRBD2 (5 bases). Looked up from germline, CDR1 is SGHAT and CDR2 is FQDESV (reference sequence). Deletions cut 1 base from V and 8 bases from J, with 18 bases between. This CDR3 comprises 16 residues. The CDR3 spells CASSLGGLAPRDEQFF. DNA for the CDR3: TGTGCCAGCAGCTTAGGTGGGCTAGCTCCCCGAGATGAGCAGTTCTTC. Full variable domain (rest looked up from reference TRBV11-1 and TRBJ2-1): EAEVAQSPRYKITEKSQAVAFWCDPISGHATLYWYRQILGQGPELLVQFQDESVVDDSQLPKDRFSAERLKGVDSTLKIQPAELGDSAMYLCASSLGGLAPRDEQFFGPGTRLTVL.

This clonotype was detected ten times or more. J is TRBJ1-1 and V is TRBV5-6; D gene ambiguous. Per the germline V gene, CDR1 is SGHDT and CDR2 is YYEEEE. Trimming stripped 4 bases from V and 3 bases from J, with 13 bases between. The CDR3 covers 14 residues. This chain's CDR3 is CASSLADGHTEAFF. The CDR3, as DNA: TGTGCCAGCAGCCTCGCTGATGGACACACTGAAGCTTTCTTT.

This clonotype was observed a handful of times. This sequence joins TRBV7-8 and TRBJ2-1; TRBD2 matches 7 bases. V dropped 2 bases and J dropped 5; count of bases not matched to a gene: 12. The V gene's germline CDR1 is SGHVS and CDR2 FQNEAQ. The CDR3 extends over 17 amino acids. CDR3 loop: CASSLFRGVLADNEQFF. CDR3 nucleotides: TGTGCCAGCAGCTTATTTCGGGGTGTGCTAGCGGACAATGAGCAGTTCTTC. The complete variable domain, with remaining parts taken from reference TRBV7-8 and TRBJ2-1, reads GAGVSQSPRYKVAKRGQDVALRCDPISGHVSLFWYQQALGQGPEFLTYFQNEAQLDKSGLPSDRFFAERPEGSVSTLKIQRTQQEDSAVYLCASSLFRGVLADNEQFFGPGTRLTVL.

The V call is TRBV19, the J call TRBJ1-5, with a possible D match to TRBD1 (6 bases). Germline V gives CDR1 LNHDA, CDR2 SQIVND (reference sequence). Trimming left V 9 bases short and J 11 bases short, with 26 bases between. CDR3 length: 15 amino acids. CDR3 sequence: CASSQTGLGIMAQHF. CDR3 in DNA: TGTGCCAGCAGCCAGACAGGCTTGGGGATCATGGCCCAGCATTTT.

This clonotype was picked up many times. V is TRBV4-3 and J is TRBJ2-6, with D maybe TRBD1 (6 bases). The CDR3 consists of 17 residues. V dropped 5 bases and J dropped 2 bases, with 16 bases sitting between them. The V gene's germline CDR1 is LGHNA and CDR2 YSLEER. CDR3 residues: CASSSRQAAAGANVLTF. The CDR3 DNA is TGCGCCAGCAGCTCACGACAGGCAGCAGCTGGGGCCAACGTCCTGACTTTC.

The sample holds many counts of this clonotype. J is TRBJ2-2 and V is TRBV9; TRBD2 agrees at 10 bases. Germline V gene lookup returns CDR1 SGDLS and CDR2 YYNGEE. V dropped 1 base and J dropped 0; count of bases not matched to a gene: 12. This CDR3 spans 20 amino acids. In DNA form, the CDR3 reads TGTGCCAGCAGCGTAACCGGGTCCGGGACTAGCGCCGCGAACACCGGGGAGCTGTTTTTT. Translating it yields CASSVTGSGTSAANTGELFF.

This chain connects TRBV12-3 or TRBV12-4 to TRBJ2-1; D remains ambiguous. The CDR3 length is 11 residues. Trimming shortened V by 6 bases and J by 8 bases, and 8 bases separated the two germline ends. CDR3 sequence (DNA): TGTGCCAGCAGACTTAATTATGAGCAGTTCTTC. It encodes CASRLNYEQFF.

This clonotype was recorded at least ten times. The chain employs TRBV7-9 and TRBJ1-1, with D possibly being TRBD1 (6 bases). Trimming left V 4 bases short and J 8 bases short, with 17 bases between. Germline values: CDR1 SEHNR, CDR2 FQNEAQ (reference sequence). The CDR3 totals 14 residues. The CDR3 DNA reads as TGTGCCAGCAGCTGGTGGGGTGGGGGCCTGGAAGCTTTCTTT. Residues: CASSWWGGGLEAFF.

This clonotype was counted at least ten times. The rearrangement joins TRBV29-1 to TRBJ2-1, with D possibly TRBD2 on 5 matching bases. V was cut by 1 base and J by 3 bases, with 10 bases left in between. The CDR3 has 14 residues. Per germline, CDR1 SQVTM and CDR2 ANQGSEA. CDR3 DNA sequence: TGCAGCGTTGAAGGTGGGAGTGTCTACAATGAGCAGTTCTTC. As protein: CSVEGGSVYNEQFF.

This clonotype was observed at least ten times. The chain links TRBV28 to TRBJ2-2; no clear D. Trimming took 6 bases from V and 4 from J, leaving 18 bases between them. CDR1 and CDR2 (germline): MDHEN, SYDVKM. This CDR3 is built from 16 residues. CDR3: CASSKLYPESTGELFF. CDR3 DNA sequence: TGTGCCAGCAGCAAGTTATACCCCGAGAGCACCGGGGAGCTGTTTTTT.

This clonotype was found many times. An end of the junction does not agree with germline; a read error may underlie this. The chain has TRBV6-4 and TRBJ2-4, with a possible D match to TRBD1 (8 bases). The CDR3 has 9 residues. Germline V gene sequence: CDR1 MRHNA, CDR2 SNTAGT. The CDR3 here is CARQGGMDF. CDR3 sequence (DNA): TGTGCCAGACAGGGGGGGATGGACTTC.

The V and J genes are TRBV6-1 and TRBJ2-3, with TRBD2 identical over 9 bases. The germline V gene encodes CDR1 MNHNS and CDR2 SASEGT. This CDR3 has 17 residues. J lost 0 bases, V lost 4 bases, and 8 bases had no gene match. The chain's CDR3 is CASSAPGLADSTDTQYF. The CDR3 region has the DNA TGTGCCAGCAGTGCCCCGGGACTAGCAGATAGCACAGATACGCAGTATTTT.

As to this clonotype: This could be a read error, since a much larger clone is one nucleotide away. The V and J genes are TRBV4-3 and TRBJ1-2; D is unclear. Germline values: CDR1 LGHNA, CDR2 YSLEER. The CDR3 has 14 amino acids. For the CDR3, the DNA is TGCACCAGCAGTTCAAGAGCCCAAAACTATGGCTACACCTTC. Amino acids: CTSSSRAQNYGYTF.

The rearrangement links TRBV7-2 to TRBJ2-7; 16 nucleotides match TRBD2. Germline V lookup: CDR1 SGHTA, CDR2 FQGNSA. The CDR3 has 16 amino acids. V dropped 6 bases and J dropped 4; count of bases not matched to a gene: 6. As DNA, the CDR3 is TGTGCCAGCAGTGAGGGACTAGCGGGAGGGCAGTACGAGCAGTACTTC. Translation gives CASSEGLAGGQYEQYF.

This clonotype was detected a few times. A far larger clone is one nucleotide away, so this likely arose from a read error. The V call is TRBV5-1, the J call TRBJ2-1; D unresolved. Trimming left V 4 bases short and J 10 bases short, with 18 bases between. The CDR3 is 14 residues long. Per germline, CDR1 SGHRS and CDR2 YFSETQ. The CDR3: CASSKDGYSYEQFF. The CDR3 DNA sequence: TGCGCCAGCAGCAAGGACGGATACTCCTACGAGCAGTTCTTC.

The chain carries TRBV12-3 or TRBV12-4 and TRBJ1-4; 8 bases are a match to TRBD1. Unmatched junction bases numbered 8, after V lost 6 bases and J lost 8 bases. The CDR3 loop spans 14 amino acids. CDR3 in DNA: TGTGCCAGCAGAGCGACAGGGGATGGAGAAAAACTGTTTTTT. Translation gives CASRATGDGEKLFF.

V is TRBV6-6 and J is TRBJ2-3; 7 bases agree with TRBD1. This CDR3 has 16 residues. V gave up 2 bases and J gave up 2 bases; unmatched junction bases: 7. Germline V CDR1 and CDR2: MNHNY, SVGAGI (reference sequence). CDR3 amino acids: CASSYGQATSTDTQYF. The DNA of the CDR3 is TGTGCCAGCAGTTACGGACAGGCGACTTCCACAGATACGCAGTATTTT.

The gene calls are TRBV20-1 and TRBJ2-1; 7 nucleotides agree with TRBD2. The V gene's germline CDR1 is DFQATT and CDR2 SNEGSKA (reference sequence). The CDR3 sequence is 19 residues long. V was clipped by 6 bases and J by 0 bases; unmatched bases: 20. CDR3 in DNA: TGCAGTGCCACACGCCGAAAGGAGGCGGGAGTAAGCTCCTACAATGAGCAGTTCTTC. It specifies CSATRRKEAGVSSYNEQFF.